This T cell receptor beta chain is from a study of T cell changes during pregnancy in multiple sclerosis. The protocol was immunoSEQ multiplex PCR, while the TCRdb copy is restricted to in-frame clones and leaves out a portion. The sample includes 45,000 to 55,000 clones, around 93% of them seen just once. Germline V gene sequence: CDR1 SQVTM, CDR2 ANQGSEA. Trimming shortened V by 4 bases and J by 5 bases, and 12 bases separated the two germline ends. CDR3 size: 13 residues. The rearrangement links TRBV29-1 to TRBJ1-5; TRBD1 is a possible D gene (6 bases). This sequence originates from a female donor in good health, enrolled as a control in a pregnancy study. Sequenced here: CD4+ T cells from peripheral blood mononuclear cells, sampled after pregnancy. The CDR3 DNA reads TGCAGCGTTGTCCCGGGACAAGATCAGCCCCAGCATTTT. It specifies CSVVPGQDQPQHF.